These 2 T cell receptor beta chains were all obtained from the same sample, sequenced in a study of shared clonotypes between healthy human individuals. Clones were read by immunoSEQ multiplex PCR, and TCRdb kept only the in-frame ones, dropping some. Of some 1 million clones listed, around 74% are singletons. Sequencing was carried out using memory CD4+ T cells sorted from blood. The subset denotes: CD45RA-negative fraction. The receptor set was obtained from a man aged 18-30 years in good health.

The genes are TRBV19 and TRBJ1-1, with D possibly being TRBD1 (5 bases). V was pared by 6 bases and J by 5 bases, with 13 bases between. This CDR3 has 13 amino acids. Germline assignment: CDR1 LNHDA and CDR2 SQIVND (reference sequence). The CDR3 loop is CASSTMQGTEAFF. CDR3 bases: TGTGCCAGTAGCACTATGCAGGGTACTGAAGCTTTCTTT. The full variable domain, in which reference TRBV19 and TRBJ1-1 provide the parts outside the CDR3, is DGGITQSPKYLFRKEGQNVTLSCEQNLNHDAMYWYRQDPGQGLRLIYYSQIVNDFQKGDIAEGYSVSREKKESFPLTVTSAQKNPTAFYLCASSTMQGTEAFFGQGTRLTVV.

This clone was detected only once. V usage is TRBV5-1 and J usage is TRBJ2-2, with TRBD1 identical over 12 bases. With 7 bases clipped from V and 5 bases from J, the junction kept 9 bases outside the gene matches. CDR3 length equals 16 residues. The germline V gene encodes CDR1 SGHRS and CDR2 YFSETQ. CDR3 coding DNA: TGCGCCAGCTCACCGGGACAGGGGGCTAGAACCGGGGAGCTGTTTTTT. Its protein product is CASSPGQGARTGELFF.